This T cell receptor beta chain was obtained from a study of identical twins' blood T cells (dated by TCRdb to 2012 to 2014). Regarding the research as a whole: Roughly 50 million Illumina reads were obtained across some twelve libraries, of which six were alpha-chain libraries and six were beta-chain libraries. TCR alpha and beta chain repertoires of three pairs of monozygous twins were compared using next-generation sequencing to assess genetic influence on repertoire formation. The paper's findings and limits, for the study overall: Among the most abundant TCRbeta clonotypes, every donor shared more CDR3 sequences with her own twin than with unrelated donors. Because the twins were reared together, environmental influences could not be ruled out as the explanation for twin similarity. V gene usage was reported to be markedly more similar within twin pairs than between unrelated donors, even among non-selected out-of-frame TCRbeta clonotypes. The number of shared CDR3 clonotypes between two donors was mainly determined by the product of their cloneset sizes, and twins did not clearly deviate from this trend. Validation by independent studies was stated to be required for the proposed role of the TCRalpha J segment in MHC recognition during thymic selection.

The donors were six healthy women who made up three monozygous twin pairs. All three twin pairs had been raised together and were thought likely to have encountered the same vaccines and infectious agents. RNA was isolated from peripheral blood mononuclear cells and used to prepare TCR cDNA libraries. On this clonotype itself: It lacks a known antigen. No qualities accompany the bases; no much larger clone lies one base away.

There are 16 amino acids in the CDR3, from cysteine to phenylalanine inclusive. Of the read, only the CDR3 DNA is kept; its 48 bases are in frame from base 1. The germline V gene sets CDR1 to MNHEY and CDR2 to SVGAGI. Ends trimmed: V by 5 bases, J by 4 bases; bases unmatched to a gene: 11. Receptor amplification or capture employed 5' RACE. The reads were generated on an Illumina Genome Analyzer IIx. The RNA-based TCR cDNA libraries were made using a previously described protocol that was modified in several ways. To prevent cross-contamination, sample-specific barcodes were added to both ends of each TCR cDNA library during cDNA synthesis and amplification. In the paper's pipeline: Between about 95,000 and nearly 550,000 clonotypes were identified per individual, and roughly 2.2 to 3.6 million CDR3-containing reads were obtained per library. Reads with improper barcode index combinations were discarded, after which clonesets were built for each library with the MiTCR software. During the assembly of CDR3 clonotypes by MiTCR, low-quality reads were filtered or rescued and PCR and sequencing errors were corrected. Artificial out-of-frame clonotypes were removed by being mapped to in-frame sequences, with one indel in the CDR3 allowed. Similarity of V and J gene usage between donors was measured as Jensen-Shannon divergence divided by mean entropy. TCRdb passed the public sequencing reads through fastp at Q25 and MiXCR, retaining productive beta sequences. Records with the same CDR3 protein are collapsed into one entry carrying the most frequent genes and DNA. What appears here as the V and J calls and clone size reflects TCRdb's work, not the paper's. In this sample the table shows 300,000 to 400,000 distinct CDR3 sequences, over 25% of which occur a single time. 5.5% to 6.5% of the sample comes from the top ten.

The V and J segments used are TRBV6-5 and TRBJ2-3, with 8 bases aligning to TRBD2. Sequenced material: PBMCs. This receptor was obtained from a woman aged 18 to 55 in good health. The nucleotide sequence is TGTGCCAGCAGTGATCCCCCGGGGGGGGACGCAGATACGCAGTATTTT. This gives the protein CASSDPPGGDADTQYF.